This passage covers 15 T cell receptor beta chains from one sample sequenced in a study of shared clonotypes between healthy human individuals (TCRdb year 2020). Library prep was done by the immunoSEQ multiplex PCR assay. TCRdb holds this immuneACCESS table with in-frame rearrangements only. Some clones are missing; in checked studies, unresolved V genes explain under half, and the rest has no known cause. The sample data list 2,500,000 or so clones, and approximately 90% of these were observed just once. Clones ranked in the top ten supply roughly 0.14% of the sample. Input material: naive CD4+ T cells sorted from blood. The cell subset or site label for this specimen denotes: CD45RA+ positively selected. The receptor source for this set is a man between 18 and 29 years old in good health.

V gene TRBV2 combines with J gene TRBJ1-2; TRBD1 matches at 7 bases. Germline V CDR1 and CDR2: SNHLY, FYNNEI. V shed 7 bases, J shed 6 bases, and the junction held 14 bases outside the gene matches. The CDR3 loop spans 15 amino acids. The CDR3 reads CASTILTGVSNGYTF. In nucleotides, the CDR3 is TGTGCCAGCACCATTCTCACAGGGGTGTCGAATGGCTACACCTTC.

The rearrangement uses TRBV28 and TRBJ1-3; 12 bases are shared with TRBD1. Germline V lookup: CDR1 MDHEN, CDR2 SYDVKM. With V trimmed by 6 bases and J by 3 bases, 6 bases remained unmatched. CDR3 size: 16 residues. CDR3 nucleotides: TGTGCCAGCAGACTAGGGACAGGGGGCCATGGAAACACCATATATTTT. It codes for CASRLGTGGHGNTIYF.

This chain connects TRBV7-9 to TRBJ1-6, with 7 bases aligning to TRBD1. After removal of 5 bases from V and 8 bases from J, the junction contained 6 bases not matched to a gene. Germline loops: CDR1 SEHNR, CDR2 FQNEAQ (reference sequence). The CDR3 runs to 14 residues. The CDR3 DNA sequence: TGTGCCAGCAGCCCAGGGACAGTATATTCACCCCTCCACTTT. Residues: CASSPGTVYSPLHF. Together with reference TRBV7-9 and TRBJ1-6, the CDR3 gives the full variable domain: DTGVSQNPRHKITKRGQNVTFRCDPISEHNRLYWYRQTLGQGPEFLTYFQNEAQLEKSRLLSDRFSAERPKGSFSTLEIQRTEQGDSAMYLCASSPGTVYSPLHFGNGTRLTVT.

The CDR3 nucleotides read TGTGCCTGGAGCCTATCAAAACTCAAAGCCACAGGGGTGAGCTCCTACGAGCAGTACTTC. Residues: CAWSLSKLKATGVSSYEQYF. The chain recombines TRBV30 with TRBJ2-7; 7 bases are shared with TRBD1. Germline V gene data show CDR1 as GTSNPN and CDR2 as SVGIG (reference sequence). V lost 3 bases and J lost 0; bases outside the gene matches: 23. CDR3 length: 20 amino acids.

The gene calls are TRBV5-4 and TRBJ2-3, with 8 bases that match TRBD2. V shed 4 bases, J shed 5 bases, and the junction held 15 bases outside the gene matches. Germline lookup yields CDR1 SGHNT and CDR2 YYREEE (reference sequence). CDR3 size: 17 residues. The CDR3, as DNA: TGTGCCAGCAGCCCCCCCACTAGCGGCCCTTGGGGAGATACGCAGTATTTT. Translated: CASSPPTSGPWGDTQYF.

The gene calls are TRBV4-1 and TRBJ2-1; TRBD2 agrees at 7 bases. The CDR3 loop spans 13 amino acids. The V segment lost 4 bases and the J segment 10 bases; nucleotides outside the gene matches: 7. Germline V gene lookup returns CDR1 MGHRA and CDR2 YSYEKL. CDR3 nucleotides: TGCGCCAGCAGCCTCCTAGCGGTAAACGAGCAGTTCTTC. This gives the protein CASSLLAVNEQFF.

The chain is built from TRBV5-6 and TRBJ2-5, with D possibly matching TRBD1 (6 bases). The J call may be mistaken, given a closer DNA end match to TRBJ2-7. Germline V gives CDR1 SGHDT, CDR2 YYEEEE. CDR3 size: 15 residues. CDR3 DNA: TGTGCCAGCAGCTTGGCCAGACAGGCACGGCACGAGCAGTACTTC. Protein: CASSLARQARHEQYF.

The rearrangement joins TRBV6-5 to TRBJ2-7, with D possibly matching TRBD1 (5 bases). Trimming left V 6 bases short and J 4 bases short, with 19 bases between. The CDR3 has 15 residues. The V gene's germline CDR1 is MNHEY and CDR2 SVGAGI. CDR3 amino acids: CASSIYVGPLYEQYF. CDR3 coding DNA: TGTGCCAGCAGCATTTACGTGGGGCCGCTTTACGAGCAGTACTTC.

In the case of this clone: Other nucleotide sequences from this sample produce the same CDR3. The chain combines TRBV19 with TRBJ2-1; TRBD1 matches at 8 bases. V was clipped by 3 bases and J by 1 base; unmatched bases: 2. Germline V lookup: CDR1 LNHDA, CDR2 SQIVND (reference sequence). CDR3 length: 15 residues. CDR3 loop: CASSMTGASYNEQFF. CDR3 sequence (DNA): TGTGCCAGTAGTATGACAGGGGCGTCCTACAATGAGCAGTTCTTC. Drawing the rest from reference TRBV19 and TRBJ2-1, the complete variable domain is DGGITQSPKYLFRKEGQNVTLSCEQNLNHDAMYWYRQDPGQGLRLIYYSQIVNDFQKGDIAEGYSVSREKKESFPLTVTSAQKNPTAFYLCASSMTGASYNEQFFGPGTRLTVL.

As to this clone: Distinct nucleotide sequences in the sample also encode this CDR3. The chain is built from TRBV5-1 and TRBJ2-6; D not resolved. V was shortened by 2 bases and J by 1 base, with 7 bases between the two germline ends. The CDR3 length is 15 residues. Germline CDR1 and CDR2: SGHRS and YFSETQ. The CDR3 here is CASSLLASGANVLTF. The CDR3, as DNA: TGCGCCAGCAGCTTACTGGCTTCTGGGGCCAACGTCCTGACTTTC.

J is TRBJ2-7 and V is TRBV29-1; TRBD1 agrees at 8 bases. CDR3 length equals 15 residues. Trimming at V came to 5 bases and at J to 7 bases, leaving 16 bases not matched to a gene. CDR1 is SQVTM, CDR2 ANQGSEA, per germline. The CDR3 spells CSVRKDRDFTREQYF. CDR3 nucleotides: TGCAGCGTTCGCAAGGACAGGGACTTTACGAGGGAGCAGTACTTC.

This chain links TRBV7-8 with TRBJ2-5; 10 positions match TRBD1. From germline, CDR1 is SGHVS and CDR2 FQNEAQ. This CDR3 is built from 15 residues. J lost 2 bases, V lost 3 bases, and 3 bases had no gene match. The chain's CDR3 is CASSFGQGGQETQYF. The CDR3 DNA reads TGTGCCAGCAGCTTCGGACAGGGGGGACAAGAGACCCAGTACTTC.

The rearrangement joins TRBV21-1 to TRBJ2-7. TRBV21-1 constitutes a pseudogene. The CDR3 contains 17 residues. The CDR3 spells CASSKAPGALGEDEQYF. Here the CDR3 DNA reads TGTGCCAGCAGCAAAGCGCCTGGGGCACTAGGTGAGGACGAGCAGTACTTC.

The chain has TRBV9 and TRBJ2-6; weak D call: TRBD1 (6 bases). Trimming removed 0 bases from V and 0 bases from J, with 13 bases in between. This CDR3 is built from 18 residues. The germline CDR1 and CDR2 sequences are SGDLS and YYNGEE. The CDR3, as DNA: TGTGCCAGCAGCGTAGGAACAGGGTGGCACTCTGGGGCCAACGTCCTGACTTTC. Its protein product is CASSVGTGWHSGANVLTF.

Note on this clone: Other DNA sequences from this sample encode an identical CDR3 as well. The chain carries TRBV11-2 and TRBJ2-1; 7 nucleotides match TRBD2. Trimming cost V 5 bases and J 0 bases; bases outside gene matches: 4. The germline V gene has CDR1 SGHAT and CDR2 FQNNGV. The CDR3 length is 15 residues. CDR3 DNA sequence: TGTGCCAGCAGCCCTGGGGGGGGCTCCTACAATGAGCAGTTCTTC. Translated: CASSPGGGSYNEQFF.